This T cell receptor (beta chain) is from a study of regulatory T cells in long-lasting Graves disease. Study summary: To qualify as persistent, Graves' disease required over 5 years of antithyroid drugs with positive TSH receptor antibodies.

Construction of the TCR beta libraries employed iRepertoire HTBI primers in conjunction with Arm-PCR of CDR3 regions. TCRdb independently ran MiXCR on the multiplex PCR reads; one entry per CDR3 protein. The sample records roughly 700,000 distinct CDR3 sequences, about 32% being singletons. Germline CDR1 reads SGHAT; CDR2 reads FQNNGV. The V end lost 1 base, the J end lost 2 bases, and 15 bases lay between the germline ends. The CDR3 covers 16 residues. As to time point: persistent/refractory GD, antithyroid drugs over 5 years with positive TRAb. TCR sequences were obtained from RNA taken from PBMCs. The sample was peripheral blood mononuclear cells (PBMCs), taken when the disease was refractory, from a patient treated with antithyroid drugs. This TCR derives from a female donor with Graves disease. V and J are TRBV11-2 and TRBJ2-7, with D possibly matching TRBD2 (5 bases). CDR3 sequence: CASSLVESSRAYEQYF. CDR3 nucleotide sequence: TGTGCCAGCAGCTTAGTAGAGTCTAGCAGAGCCTACGAGCAGTACTTC. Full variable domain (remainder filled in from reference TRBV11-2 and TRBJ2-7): EAGVAQSPRYKIIEKRQSVAFWCNPISGHATLYWYQQILGQGPKLLIQFQNNGVVDDSQLPKDRFSAERLKGVDSTLKIQPAKLEDSAVYLCASSLVESSRAYEQYFGPGTRLTVT.